The clone carrying this TCR beta chain was detected once. Trimming left V 1 base short and J 7 bases short, with 6 bases between. Germline values: CDR1 SGHNT, CDR2 YYREEE (reference sequence). This CDR3 has 11 amino acids. The data originate from a study of control samples from healthy donors and cancer patients. Assay: immunoSEQ multiplex PCR; the TCRdb copy retains only in-frame clones and omits some. The profile shows 70,000 to 80,000 clones, about 88% of them singletons. This chain connects TRBV5-4 to TRBJ2-7, with unresolved D. Sequences were obtained from blood. This TCR was recovered from a woman aged 50 to 60 in good health. The CDR3 loop reads CASSLMGEQYF. The DNA for the CDR3 is TGTGCCAGCAGCTTGATGGGGGAGCAGTACTTC.